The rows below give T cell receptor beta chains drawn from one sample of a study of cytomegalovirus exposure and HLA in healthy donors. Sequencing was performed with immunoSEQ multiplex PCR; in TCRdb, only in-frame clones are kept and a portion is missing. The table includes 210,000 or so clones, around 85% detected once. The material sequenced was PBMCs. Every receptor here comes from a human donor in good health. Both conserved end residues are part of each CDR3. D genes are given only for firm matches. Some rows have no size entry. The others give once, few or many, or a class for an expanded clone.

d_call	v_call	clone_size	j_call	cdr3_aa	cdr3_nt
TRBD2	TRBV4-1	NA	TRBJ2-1	CASSQSRILAGARDNEQFF	TGCGCCAGCAGCCAGTCCCGTATTCTAGCGGGAGCGAGAGACAATGAGCAGTTCTTC
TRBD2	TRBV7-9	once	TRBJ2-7	CASSSYSSGRWYEQYF	TGTGCCAGCAGCTCCTATTCTAGCGGGAGGTGGTACGAGCAGTACTTC
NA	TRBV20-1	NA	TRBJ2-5	CSALHQETQYF	TGCAGTGCTCTTCACCAAGAGACCCAGTACTTC
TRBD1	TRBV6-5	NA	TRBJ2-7	CASSYTDRGPPYEQYF	TGTGCCAGCAGTTACACAGACAGGGGGCCTCCCTACGAGCAGTACTTC
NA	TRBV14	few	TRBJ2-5	CASSQVGGSGVETQYF	TGTGCCAGCAGCCAAGTTGGAGGGAGTGGCGTCGAGACCCAGTACTTC
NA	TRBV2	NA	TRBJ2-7	CASTLGGEGRREQYF	TGTGCCAGCACTCTAGGAGGGGAAGGGCGGCGCGAGCAGTACTTC
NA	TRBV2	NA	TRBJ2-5	CASSYSVQETQYF	TGTGCCAGCAGTTATAGCGTCCAAGAGACCCAGTACTTC
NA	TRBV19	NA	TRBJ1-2	CASSIRGLTPYGYTF	TGTGCCAGTAGTATCAGGGGCCTTACACCCTATGGCTACACCTTC
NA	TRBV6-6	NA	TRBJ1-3	CASSGEGAGNTIYF	TGTGCCAGCAGTGGGGAGGGAGCTGGAAACACCATATATTTT
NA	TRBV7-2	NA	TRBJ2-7	CASSLATTIVYEQYF	TGTGCCAGCAGCTTAGCCACGACAATAGTCTACGAGCAGTACTTC
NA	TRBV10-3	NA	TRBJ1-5	CAISEPGFNQPQHF	TGTGCCATCAGTGAGCCAGGATTCAATCAGCCCCAGCATTTT
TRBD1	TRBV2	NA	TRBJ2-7	CASRTGTAYEQYF	TGTGCCAGCAGGACCGGGACAGCCTACGAGCAGTACTTC
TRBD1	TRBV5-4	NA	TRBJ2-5	CASSLYPQGAKETQYF	TGTGCCAGCAGCTTGTACCCCCAGGGGGCGAAGGAGACCCAGTACTTC
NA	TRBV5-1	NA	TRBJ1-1	CASTDSNTANTEAFF	TGCGCCAGCACGGACAGCAACACAGCGAACACTGAAGCTTTCTTT
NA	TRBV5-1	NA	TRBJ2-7	CASSLAAEIYEQYF	TGCGCCAGCAGCTTGGCTGCAGAAATCTACGAGCAGTACTTC
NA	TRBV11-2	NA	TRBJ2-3	CASRAGTHTTSTDTQYF	TGTGCCAGCAGAGCCGGGACACACACTACTAGCACAGATACGCAGTATTTT
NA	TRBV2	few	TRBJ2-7	CASSPSYEQYF	TGTGCCAGCAGCCCCTCCTACGAGCAGTACTTC
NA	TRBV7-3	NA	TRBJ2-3	CASSLRAGSGDTQYF	TGTGCCAGCAGCTTAAGGGCGGGGTCAGGAGATACGCAGTATTTT
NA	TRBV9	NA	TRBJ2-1	CASSVRDLAYNEQFF	TGTGCCAGCAGCGTCCGGGACTTGGCCTACAATGAGCAGTTCTTC
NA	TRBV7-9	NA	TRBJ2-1	CASTNWREGGEQFF	TGTGCCAGCACCAACTGGCGGGAAGGAGGTGAGCAGTTCTTC
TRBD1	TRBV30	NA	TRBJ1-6	CAWSRGGTENSPLHF	TGTGCCTGGAGCCGCGGCGGGACAGAGAATTCACCCCTCCACTTT
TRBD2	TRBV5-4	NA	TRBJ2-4	CASSLGLYSGGKNIQYF	TGTGCCAGCAGCTTGGGGCTTTACAGCGGGGGCAAAAACATTCAGTACTTC
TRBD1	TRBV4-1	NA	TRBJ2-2	CASSLGTGRVAGELFF	TGCGCCAGCAGCCTAGGGACAGGAAGGGTGGCCGGGGAGCTGTTTTTT
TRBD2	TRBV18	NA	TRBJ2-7	CASSPPRNSGRYEQYF	TGTGCCAGCTCACCCCCTCGGAATAGCGGGAGGTACGAGCAGTACTTC
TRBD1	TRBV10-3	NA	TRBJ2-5	CAISRGQGRETQYF	TGTGCCATCAGTCGAGGACAGGGGAGAGAGACCCAGTACTTC
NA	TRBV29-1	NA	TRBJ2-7	CSVEDRGNRDYEQYF	TGCAGCGTTGAAGATCGGGGGAATAGGGACTACGAGCAGTACTTC
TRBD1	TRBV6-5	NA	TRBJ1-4	CASSRGGQTQEKLFF	TGTGCCAGCAGTAGAGGGGGACAGACGCAAGAAAAACTGTTTTTT
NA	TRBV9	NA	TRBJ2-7	CASSVGTETYEQYF	TGTGCCAGCAGCGTAGGAACAGAGACCTACGAGCAGTACTTC
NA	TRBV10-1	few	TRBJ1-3	CARPPRGNTIYF	TGCGCCAGGCCGCCACGGGGAAACACCATATATTTT
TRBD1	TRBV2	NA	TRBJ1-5	CASALDRGGNQPQHF	TGTGCCAGCGCATTAGACAGGGGGGGGAATCAGCCCCAGCATTTT
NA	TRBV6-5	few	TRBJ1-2	CASSPYDGGHYGYTF	TGTGCCAGCAGTCCGTACGACGGGGGACACTATGGCTACACCTTC
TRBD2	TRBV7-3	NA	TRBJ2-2	CASSPLAGVNTGELFF	TGTGCCAGCAGCCCCCTAGCGGGAGTGAACACCGGGGAGCTGTTTTTT
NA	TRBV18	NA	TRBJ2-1	CASSPFLSEYNEQFF	TGTGCCAGCTCACCATTTCTGAGCGAATACAATGAGCAGTTCTTC
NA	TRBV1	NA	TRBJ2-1	CTSSRGHRSSGNEQFF	TGCACCAGCAGCCGAGGACACCGTAGTTCAGGCAATGAGCAGTTCTTC
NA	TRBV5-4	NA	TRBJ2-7	CASKVEGSSYEQYF	TGTGCCAGCAAGGTAGAAGGGAGCTCCTACGAGCAGTACTTC
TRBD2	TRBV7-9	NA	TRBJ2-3	CASSLGRASGSYF	TGTGCCAGCAGCCTTGGGAGGGCTAGCGGGAGTTATTTT
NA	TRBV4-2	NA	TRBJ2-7	CASSQGPRGDYEQYF	TGTGCCAGCAGCCAAGGGCCCAGGGGTGACTACGAGCAGTACTTC
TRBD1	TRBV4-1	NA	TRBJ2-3	CASSQPRGSRDSPTDTQYF	TGCGCCAGCAGCCAACCAAGGGGATCCCGGGACAGCCCCACAGATACGCAGTATTTT
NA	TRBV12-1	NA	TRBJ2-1	CASSCFPGLAAPGAYNEQFF	TGTGCCAGCAGCTGCTTCCCGGGACTAGCGGCTCCCGGGGCCTACAATGAGCAGTTCTTC
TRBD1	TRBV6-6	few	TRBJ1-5	CASSALQGAGNQPQHF	TGTGCCAGCAGTGCACTCCAGGGGGCAGGCAATCAGCCCCAGCATTTT
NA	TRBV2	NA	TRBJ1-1	CASSDNRNTEAFF	TGTGCCAGCAGTGACAACAGGAACACTGAAGCTTTCTTT
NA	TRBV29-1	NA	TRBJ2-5	CSVEDPRVSQETQYF	TGCAGCGTTGAAGATCCGCGCGTATCTCAAGAGACCCAGTACTTC
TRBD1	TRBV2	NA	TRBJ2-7	CASSRNGQGSPHEQYF	TGTGCCAGCAGCCGTAACGGACAGGGTAGCCCCCACGAGCAGTACTTC
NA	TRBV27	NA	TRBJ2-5	CASKQGREETQYF	TGTGCCAGTAAACAGGGAAGGGAAGAGACCCAGTACTTC
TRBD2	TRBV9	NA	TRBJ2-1	CASSVGGTSYNEQFF	TGTGCCAGCAGCGTAGGTGGGACTAGCTACAATGAGCAGTTCTTC
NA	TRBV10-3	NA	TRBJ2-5	CAIRGPADETQYF	TGTGCCATCAGGGGCCCGGCAGATGAGACCCAGTACTTC
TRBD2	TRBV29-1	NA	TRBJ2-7	CSRLAGVSNEQYF	TGCAGCCGACTAGCGGGAGTATCTAACGAGCAGTACTTC
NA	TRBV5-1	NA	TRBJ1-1	CASSSGLAEAFF	TGCGCCAGCAGCTCGGGTTTGGCTGAAGCTTTCTTT
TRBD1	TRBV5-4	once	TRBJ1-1	CASSFTGGTEAFF	TGTGCCAGCAGCTTTACAGGGGGAACTGAAGCTTTCTTT
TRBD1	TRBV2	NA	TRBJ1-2	CASPRTGDRGYTF	TGTGCCAGCCCGCGGACAGGGGATCGCGGCTACACCTTC
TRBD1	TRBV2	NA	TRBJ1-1	CASSETGRLRTEAFF	TGTGCCAGCAGTGAGACAGGGAGGCTGCGAACTGAAGCTTTCTTT
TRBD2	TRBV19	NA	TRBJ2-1	CASRGLAGDSYNEQFF	TGTGCCAGTAGGGGACTAGCGGGCGACTCCTACAATGAGCAGTTCTTC
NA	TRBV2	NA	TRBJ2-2	CASSSANTGELFF	TGTGCCAGCAGTAGCGCGAACACCGGGGAGCTGTTTTTT
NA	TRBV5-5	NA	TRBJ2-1	CASSSQGSAGYEQFF	TGTGCCAGCAGCTCCCAGGGCTCCGCGGGATATGAGCAGTTCTTC
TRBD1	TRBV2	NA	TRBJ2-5	CASSGQGTWETQYF	TGTGCCAGCAGTGGACAGGGGACATGGGAGACCCAGTACTTC
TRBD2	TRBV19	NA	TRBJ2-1	CASTQTSGGYNEQFF	TGTGCCAGTACCCAGACTAGCGGGGGCTACAATGAGCAGTTCTTC
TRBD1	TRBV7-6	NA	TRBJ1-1	CASSLQGDNTEAFF	TGTGCCAGCAGCCTACAGGGGGATAACACTGAAGCTTTCTTT